This TCR beta chain was sequenced for a study of T cells in women clearing cervical HPV infection. Study observations and caveats: Cases carried less TRBV6-7 than controls: 0.11% versus 0.16%.

The germline V and J ends were trimmed by 5 bases and 2 bases, with 18 bases remaining between them. Germline assignment: CDR1 ENHRY and CDR2 SYGVKD. CDR3 size: 16 residues. This table comes from immunoSEQ multiplex PCR, and its TCRdb copy is limited to in-frame clones, with some not included. This table lists 29,000 or so clones. Turning to this clone: Its antigen is undetermined. With the read ending 3 residues before the CDR3 end, the germline J gene is used to fill in that end.

Sequenced: blood buffy coat. The clonotype originates from a woman between 18 and 69 years old with a cervical HPV16 infection that either progressed to CIN3+ or cleared (not recorded which). The V and J genes are TRBV10-3 and TRBJ1-1; D is uncertain. Partial CDR3 DNA: TGTGCCATCAGTTTCTCGAGCCCCTCCATTAACACTGAA. This codes for CAISFSSPSINTE. The whole CDR3 sequence reads CAISFSSPSINTEAFF.